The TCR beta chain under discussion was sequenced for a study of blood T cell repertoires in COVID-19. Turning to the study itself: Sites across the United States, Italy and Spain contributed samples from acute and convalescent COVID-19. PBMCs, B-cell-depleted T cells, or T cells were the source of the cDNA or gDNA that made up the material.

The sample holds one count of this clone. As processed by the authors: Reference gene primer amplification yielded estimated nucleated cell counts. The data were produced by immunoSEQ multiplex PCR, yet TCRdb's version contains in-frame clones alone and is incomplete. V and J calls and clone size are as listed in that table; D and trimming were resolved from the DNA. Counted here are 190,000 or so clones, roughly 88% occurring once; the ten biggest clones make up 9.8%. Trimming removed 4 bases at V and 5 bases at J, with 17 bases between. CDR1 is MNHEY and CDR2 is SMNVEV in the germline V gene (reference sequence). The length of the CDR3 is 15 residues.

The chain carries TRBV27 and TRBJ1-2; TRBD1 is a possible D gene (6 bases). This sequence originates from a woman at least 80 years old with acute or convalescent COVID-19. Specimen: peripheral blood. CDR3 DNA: TGTGCCAGCAGTTCCCCCAGGCAGGGGTTTTATGGCTACACCTTC. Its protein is CASSSPRQGFYGYTF.